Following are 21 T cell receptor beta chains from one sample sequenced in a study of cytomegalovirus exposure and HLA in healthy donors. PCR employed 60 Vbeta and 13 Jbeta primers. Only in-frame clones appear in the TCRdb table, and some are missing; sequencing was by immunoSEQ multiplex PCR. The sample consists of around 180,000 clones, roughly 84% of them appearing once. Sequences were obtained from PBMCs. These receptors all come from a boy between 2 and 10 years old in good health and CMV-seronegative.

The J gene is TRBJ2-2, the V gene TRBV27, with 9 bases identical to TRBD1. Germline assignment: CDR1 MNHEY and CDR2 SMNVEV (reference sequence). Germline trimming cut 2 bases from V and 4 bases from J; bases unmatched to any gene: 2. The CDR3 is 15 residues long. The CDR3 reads CASSLGTGPTGELFF. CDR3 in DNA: TGTGCCAGCAGTTTAGGGACAGGGCCCACCGGGGAGCTGTTTTTT.

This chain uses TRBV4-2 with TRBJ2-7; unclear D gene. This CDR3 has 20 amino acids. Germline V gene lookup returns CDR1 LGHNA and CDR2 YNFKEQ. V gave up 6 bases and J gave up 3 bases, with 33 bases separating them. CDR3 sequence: CASSPPRPVGSRYDLYEQYF. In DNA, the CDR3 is TGTGCCAGCAGTCCCCCCAGACCGGTTGGGTCCAGGTATGACCTCTACGAGCAGTACTTC.

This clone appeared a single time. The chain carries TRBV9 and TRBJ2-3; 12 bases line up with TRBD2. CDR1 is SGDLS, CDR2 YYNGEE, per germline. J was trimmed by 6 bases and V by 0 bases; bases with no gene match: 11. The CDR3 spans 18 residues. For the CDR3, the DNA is TGTGCCAGCAGCGTAGTTTTGACTAGCGGGAGTGCTTGGGATACGCAGTATTTT. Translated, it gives CASSVVLTSGSAWDTQYF.

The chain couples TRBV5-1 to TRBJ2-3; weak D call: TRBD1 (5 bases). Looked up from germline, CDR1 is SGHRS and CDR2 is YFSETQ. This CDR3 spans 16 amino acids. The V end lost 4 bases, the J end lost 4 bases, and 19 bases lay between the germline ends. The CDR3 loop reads CASSPRTRVVADTQYF. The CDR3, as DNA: TGCGCCAGCAGCCCGAGGACAAGGGTGGTGGCAGATACGCAGTATTTT.

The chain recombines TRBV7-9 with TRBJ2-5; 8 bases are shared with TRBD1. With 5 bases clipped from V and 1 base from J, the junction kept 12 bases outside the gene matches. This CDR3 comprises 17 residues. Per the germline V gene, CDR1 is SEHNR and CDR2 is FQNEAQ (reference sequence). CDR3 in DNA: TGTGCCAGCAGCCCGGGACAGGTCACTCTGACCCAAGAGACCCAGTACTTC. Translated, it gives CASSPGQVTLTQETQYF.

The CDR3: CASSLDELLAGQQETQYF. In DNA form, the CDR3 reads TGTGCCAGCAGCCTCGACGAGTTACTAGCGGGGCAACAAGAGACCCAGTACTTC. J is TRBJ2-5 and V is TRBV7-2; 10 bases line up with TRBD2. Germline V CDR1 and CDR2: SGHTA, FQGNSA. V was clipped by 5 bases and J by 2 bases; unmatched bases: 14. The CDR3 covers 18 residues.

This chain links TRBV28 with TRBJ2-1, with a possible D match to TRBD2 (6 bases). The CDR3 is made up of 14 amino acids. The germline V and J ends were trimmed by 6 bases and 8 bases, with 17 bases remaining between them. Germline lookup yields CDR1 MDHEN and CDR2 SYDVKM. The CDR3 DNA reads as TGTGCCAGCAGCCCATCCCTAGCGTCCTATGAGCAGTTCTTC. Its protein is CASSPSLASYEQFF.

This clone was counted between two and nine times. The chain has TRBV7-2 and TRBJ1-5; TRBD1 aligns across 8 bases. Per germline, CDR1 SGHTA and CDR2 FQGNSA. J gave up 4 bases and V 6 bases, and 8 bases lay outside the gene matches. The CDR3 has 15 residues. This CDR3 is CASSRQGTRNQPQHF. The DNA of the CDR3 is TGTGCCAGCAGTCGACAGGGGACAAGAAATCAGCCCCAGCATTTT.

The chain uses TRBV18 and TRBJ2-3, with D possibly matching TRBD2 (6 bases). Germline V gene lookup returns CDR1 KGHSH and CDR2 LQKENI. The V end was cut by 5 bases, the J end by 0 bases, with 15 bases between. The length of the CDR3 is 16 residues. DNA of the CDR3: TGTGCCAGCTCAACCGTGGGGGGTACTAGCACAGATACGCAGTATTTT. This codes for CASSTVGGTSTDTQYF.

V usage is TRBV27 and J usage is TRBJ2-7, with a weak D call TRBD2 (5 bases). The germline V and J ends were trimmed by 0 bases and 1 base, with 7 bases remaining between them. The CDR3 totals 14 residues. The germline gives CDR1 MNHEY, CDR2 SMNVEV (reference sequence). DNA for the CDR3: TGTGCCAGCAGTTTATCACTAGGTTCCTACGAGCAGTACTTC. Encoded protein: CASSLSLGSYEQYF.

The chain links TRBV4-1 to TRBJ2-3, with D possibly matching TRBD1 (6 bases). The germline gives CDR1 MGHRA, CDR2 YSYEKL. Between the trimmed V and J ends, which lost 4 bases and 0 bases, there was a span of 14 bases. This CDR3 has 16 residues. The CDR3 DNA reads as TGCGCCAGCAGCCCCCTGACAGGCCAGAGCACAGATACGCAGTATTTT. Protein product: CASSPLTGQSTDTQYF.

The DNA for the CDR3 is TGTGCCAGCACCTTAAGCGCAAGCGGGGGACAAGAGACCCAGTACTTC. It specifies CASTLSASGGQETQYF. The chain recombines TRBV5-4 with TRBJ2-5; TRBD2 aligns across 8 bases. Losses at the gene ends were 6 bases for V and 2 bases for J; bases not matched to a gene: 12. This CDR3 spans 16 amino acids. Germline assignment: CDR1 SGHNT and CDR2 YYREEE (reference sequence).

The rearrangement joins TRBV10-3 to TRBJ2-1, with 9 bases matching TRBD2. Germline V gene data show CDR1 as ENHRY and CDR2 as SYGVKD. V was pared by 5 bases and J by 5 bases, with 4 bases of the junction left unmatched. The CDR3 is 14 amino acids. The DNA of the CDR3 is TGTGCCATCAGTAGGCGGGAGGGGAACAATGAGCAGTTCTTC. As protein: CAISRREGNNEQFF.

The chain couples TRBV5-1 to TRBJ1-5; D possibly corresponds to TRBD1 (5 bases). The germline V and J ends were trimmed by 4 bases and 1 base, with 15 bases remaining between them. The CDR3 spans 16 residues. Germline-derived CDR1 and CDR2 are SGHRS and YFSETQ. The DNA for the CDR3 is TGCGCCAGCAGCCCAGGGAGGAGAGAAAGCAATCAGCCCCAGCATTTT. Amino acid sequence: CASSPGRRESNQPQHF. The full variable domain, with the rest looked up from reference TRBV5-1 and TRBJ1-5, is KAGVTQTPRYLIKTRGQQVTLSCSPISGHRSVSWYQQTPGQGLQFLFEYFSETQRNKGNFPGRFSGRQFSNSRSEMNVSTLELGDSALYLCASSPGRRESNQPQHFGDGTRLSIL.

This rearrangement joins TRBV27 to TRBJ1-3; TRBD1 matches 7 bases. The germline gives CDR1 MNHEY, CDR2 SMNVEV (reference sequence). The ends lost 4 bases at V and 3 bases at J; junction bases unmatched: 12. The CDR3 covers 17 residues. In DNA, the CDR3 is TGTGCCAGCAGTTCTACAAAACTTGACAGGGTTGGAAACACCATATATTTT. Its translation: CASSSTKLDRVGNTIYF.

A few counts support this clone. The CDR3, as DNA: TGTGCCAGCAGCTTGTCGAGGGTGCTGGGGTCGTCCGAGCAGTACTTC. Translating it yields CASSLSRVLGSSEQYF. The V call is TRBV11-2, the J call TRBJ2-7; maybe TRBD2 (5 bases). V was shortened by 3 bases and J by 6 bases, with 21 bases between the two germline ends. CDR1 SGHAT and CDR2 FQNNGV come from the germline V gene. CDR3 length: 16 amino acids.

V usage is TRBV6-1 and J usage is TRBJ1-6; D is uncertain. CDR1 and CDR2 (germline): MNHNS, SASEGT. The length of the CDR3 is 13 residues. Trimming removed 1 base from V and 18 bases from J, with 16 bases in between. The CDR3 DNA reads TGTGCCAGCAGTGAAGGGAGAGGGTTCGACCACCACTTT. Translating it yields CASSEGRGFDHHF.

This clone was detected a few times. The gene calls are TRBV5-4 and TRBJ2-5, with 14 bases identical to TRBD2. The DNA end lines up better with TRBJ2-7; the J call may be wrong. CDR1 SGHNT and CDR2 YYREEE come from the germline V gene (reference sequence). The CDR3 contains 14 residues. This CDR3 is CASSGTSGSNEQYF. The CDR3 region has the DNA TGTGCCAGCAGCGGGACTAGCGGGAGCAACGAGCAGTACTTC.

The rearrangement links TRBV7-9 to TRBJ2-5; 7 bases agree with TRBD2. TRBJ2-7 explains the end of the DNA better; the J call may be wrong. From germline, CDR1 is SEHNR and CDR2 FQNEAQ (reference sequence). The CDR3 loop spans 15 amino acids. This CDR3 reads CASSSLGEGMDEQYF. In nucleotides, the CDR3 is TGTGCCAGCAGCTCCTTGGGGGAGGGCATGGACGAGCAGTACTTC.

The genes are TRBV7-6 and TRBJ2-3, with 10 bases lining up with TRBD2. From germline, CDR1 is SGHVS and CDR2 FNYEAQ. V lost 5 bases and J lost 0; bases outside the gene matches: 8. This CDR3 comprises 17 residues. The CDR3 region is CASSPLAGGTSTDTQYF. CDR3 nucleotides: TGTGCCAGCAGCCCCTTAGCGGGGGGAACTAGCACAGATACGCAGTATTTT.

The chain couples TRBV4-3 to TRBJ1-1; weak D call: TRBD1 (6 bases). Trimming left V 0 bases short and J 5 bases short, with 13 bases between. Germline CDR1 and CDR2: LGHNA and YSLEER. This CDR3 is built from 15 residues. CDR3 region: CASSQDRGSWTEAFF. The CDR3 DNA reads TGCGCCAGCAGCCAAGATAGGGGGAGTTGGACTGAAGCTTTCTTT.